The present T cell receptor (beta chain) was sequenced within a study of PD-L1 blockade in urothelial cancer listed by TCRdb under 2017. Concerning the study at large: Therapy was started at some point between 2014 and 2016 for all patients, and atezolizumab 1,200 mg was administered intravenously every 3 weeks. About 90% of the roughly 29 patients were males with bladder-origin urothelial cancer, and about 65% of the roughly 30 reported a prior smoking history. An ECOG performance status of 0 or 1 was recorded for the patients, and 0 to 3 prior chemotherapy regimens had been received by the patients. Blood samples were analyzed 3 weeks after the start of treatment (second dose) and 6 weeks after the start of treatment. A median of around 150,000 T cells and 85,000 or so unique TCRs was obtained from blood samples, and a median clonality of about 0.08 was observed. The study was an exploratory multi-omic analysis of somatic, immune and clinical correlates of response to PD-L1 blockade with atezolizumab in urothelial cancer. Pretreatment tumor samples and matched peripheral blood, collected serially before and after atezolizumab treatment, underwent TCR sequencing. Durable clinical benefit meant progression-free survival longer than 6 months, and TCR features were also tested against progression-free and overall survival. In the same patients, pretreatment tumors underwent whole exome sequencing and RNA sequencing in addition to TCR sequencing. Several patients reached durable clinical benefit, while roughly 22 patients did not. Some 29 patients had pretreatment blood TCR-seq, around 24 had at least one posttreatment blood collection, and around 24 had tumor TCR-seq.

Each PCR received spiked-in synthetic TCR analog templates so that absolute template abundance could be estimated from read counts. The immunoSEQ assay used bias-controlled V and J gene primers to amplify TCRbeta CDR3 regions from genomic DNA. Rearranged TCRbeta segments were sequenced at approximately 20X coverage. The original pipeline was this. Clustering was used to correct sequencing errors, and CDR3s were annotated against IMGT so that V, D and J genes could be assigned. Out-of-frame and stop-codon sequences were excluded, and only productive TCRbeta rearrangements were used in downstream analyses. To compute clonality, Shannon entropy was normalized by the log of the number of unique productive sequences and then subtracted from one. Fisher's exact test with Benjamini-Hochberg correction, using a cutoff of adjusted p below 0.01, was how clones that differed between time points or between blood and tumor were identified. The source is immuneACCESS, and TCRdb retained only in-frame sequences with V and J called. Part of the clones is not carried over; for the studies checked, unresolved V genes explain less than half of this, and the remainder is unexplained. Clone size and V and J calls were adopted from that table, with D and trimming inferred from the DNA. For this sample the table gives tens of thousands of clones, of which 85% to 95% were detected only once. The ten largest clones take up 0.7% to 0.9% of the sample.

Interpreted using the paper, the time point label stands for: peripheral blood 6 weeks after treatment start. A cohort of around 29 patients with locally advanced or metastatic urothelial carcinoma, treated at Memorial Sloan Kettering on a trial protocol, was included. Peripheral blood mononuclear cells were collected from each patient pretreatment and during treatment, giving between 1 and 8 total time points per patient. The Qiagen DNeasy Blood extraction kit was used to purify genomic DNA from total PBMCs and tumor samples. PBMCs were collected pretreatment and during treatment, and were isolated and stored as previously described. With respect to this clone: Its antigen is unknown. There are no base qualities to consult, and no much larger clone falls within one base.

V trim: 5 bases; J trim: 5 bases; unmatched bases: 10. As encoded in the germline V gene, CDR1 is SGHTA while CDR2 is FQGNSA. The CDR3 measures 17 amino acids from cysteine to phenylalanine. The CDR3 DNA has 51 bases and is translated from base 1. Findings and caveats that apply to the study as a whole: Because the sample size was small (n ≈ 28) and many of the analyses were exploratory, the results are meant to be hypothesis-generating. Greater expansion of tumor-associated TCR clones in peripheral blood 3 weeks after the start of treatment was observed in patients with durable benefit (n of about 24, p = 0.022). Improved progression-free and overall survival was associated with having pretreatment peripheral blood TCR clonality below the median.

Recombination joined TRBV7-2 with TRBJ2-3, with 13 middle bases fitting TRBD2. The TCR comes from a woman aged 80 or over with urothelial cancer. The sample in question was PBMCs, obtained around atezolizumab (anti-PD-L1) treatment. This receptor carries the CDR3 CASSHLLAGGPVDTQYF. Here is the DNA: TGTGCCAGCAGCCACCTACTAGCGGGAGGGCCCGTAGATACGCAGTATTTT.